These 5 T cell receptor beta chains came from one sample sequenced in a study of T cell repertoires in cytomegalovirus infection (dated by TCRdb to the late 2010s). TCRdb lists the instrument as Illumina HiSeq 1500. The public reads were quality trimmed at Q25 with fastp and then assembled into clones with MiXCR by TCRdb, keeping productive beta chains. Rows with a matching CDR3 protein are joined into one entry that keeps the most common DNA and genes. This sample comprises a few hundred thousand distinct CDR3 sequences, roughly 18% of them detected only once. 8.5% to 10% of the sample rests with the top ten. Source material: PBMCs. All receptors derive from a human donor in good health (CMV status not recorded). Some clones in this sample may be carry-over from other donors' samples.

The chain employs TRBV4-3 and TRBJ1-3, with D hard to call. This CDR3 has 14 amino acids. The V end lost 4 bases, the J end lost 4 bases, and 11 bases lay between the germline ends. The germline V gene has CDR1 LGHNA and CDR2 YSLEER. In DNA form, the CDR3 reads TGCGCCAGCAGCCTCTCTCCACCGGGAAACACCATATATTTT. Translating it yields CASSLSPPGNTIYF.

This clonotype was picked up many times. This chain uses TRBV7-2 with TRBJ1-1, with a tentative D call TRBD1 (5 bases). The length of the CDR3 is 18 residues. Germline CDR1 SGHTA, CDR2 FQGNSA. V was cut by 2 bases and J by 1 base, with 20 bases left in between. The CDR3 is CASSLFPIGGNANTEAFF. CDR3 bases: TGTGCCAGCAGCTTATTTCCTATCGGGGGAAATGCGAACACTGAAGCTTTCTTT.

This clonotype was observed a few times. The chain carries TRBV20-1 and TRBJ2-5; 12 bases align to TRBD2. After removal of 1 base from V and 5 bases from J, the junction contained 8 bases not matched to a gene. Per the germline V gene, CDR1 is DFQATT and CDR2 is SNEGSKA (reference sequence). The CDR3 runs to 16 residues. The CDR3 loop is CSARVGLAGYGETQYF. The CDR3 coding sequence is TGCAGTGCTAGAGTTGGACTAGCGGGGTACGGGGAGACCCAGTACTTC.

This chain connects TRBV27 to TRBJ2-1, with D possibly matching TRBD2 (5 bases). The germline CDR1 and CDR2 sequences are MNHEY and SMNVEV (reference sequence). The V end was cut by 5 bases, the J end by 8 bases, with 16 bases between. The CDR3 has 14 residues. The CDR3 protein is CASSGPERAYEQFF. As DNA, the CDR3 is TGTGCCAGCAGTGGCCCGGAGAGGGCCTATGAGCAGTTCTTC.

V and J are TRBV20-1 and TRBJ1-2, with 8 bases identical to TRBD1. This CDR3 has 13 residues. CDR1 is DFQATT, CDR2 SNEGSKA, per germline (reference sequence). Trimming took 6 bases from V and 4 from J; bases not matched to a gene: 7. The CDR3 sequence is CSALDRVIYGYTF. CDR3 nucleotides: TGCAGTGCCTTGGACAGGGTAATCTATGGCTACACCTTC.